The 16 T cell receptor beta chains given below trace back to one sample, sequenced in a study of post-analysis software for immune sequencing data. Their specific antigens are unknown. Whole-study findings and limits: With TRBV5-6, TRBV5-1 and TRBV20-1 included, about five TRBV segments were more frequent in patients than in controls.

The TCR beta cDNA libraries contained unique molecular identifiers. MiXCR, applied by TCRdb to the PCR reads, yields one record per CDR3 protein. Of hundreds of thousands of distinct CDR3 sequences listed, more than 50% are singletons. The specimen was blood. Source of these receptors: a girl aged 2 to 9 with multiple sclerosis.

The chain joins TRBV10-3 to TRBJ2-5; perhaps D is TRBD1 or TRBD2 (5 bases each). With 3 bases removed from V and 5 bases from J, the gap between germline ends came to 13 bases. Germline lookup yields CDR1 ENHRY and CDR2 SYGVKD. The CDR3 spans 14 residues. CDR3 amino acids: CAISEIDSGETQYF. The CDR3 region has the DNA TGTGCCATCAGTGAAATTGACAGCGGTGAGACCCAGTACTTC.

V is TRBV21-1 and J is TRBJ2-1; the DNA was not used to check the table's D call, TRBD2. TRBV21-1 is a pseudogene segment. This CDR3 is 15 amino acids long. CDR3 bases: TGTGCCAGCAGCGACCGGACTAGTCGGGACAATGAGCAGTTCTTC. This codes for CASSDRTSRDNEQFF.

This clonotype was found once. This chain links TRBV6-8 with TRBJ2-7; TRBD2 is a possible D gene (5 bases). CDR1 is MNHGY, CDR2 SAAAGT, per germline. Trimming removed 6 bases at V and 0 bases at J, with 15 bases between. This CDR3 is 15 amino acids long. CDR3: CASRASRGSSYEQYF. DNA of the CDR3: TGTGCCAGCAGAGCCTCCCGGGGAAGCTCCTACGAGCAGTACTTC.

The gene calls are TRBV12-3 or TRBV12-4 and TRBJ2-7; D may be TRBD1 (5 bases). Trimming cost V 8 bases and J 5 bases, with 16 bases left between them. The CDR3 covers 13 residues. The DNA of the CDR3 is TGTGCCAGCCGAAAGGACAATCTCCACGAGCAGTACTTC. Its protein product is CASRKDNLHEQYF.

The chain uses TRBV9 and TRBJ2-7; D is perhaps TRBD2 (5 bases). The germline CDR1 and CDR2 sequences are SGDLS and YYNGEE. V was pared by 2 bases and J by 0 bases, with 9 bases between. The CDR3 is 14 residues long. CDR3 loop: CASSVGLFSYEQYF. CDR3 nucleotide sequence: TGTGCCAGCAGCGTCGGACTGTTCTCCTACGAGCAGTACTTC. Based on the CDR3 plus reference TRBV9 and TRBJ2-7, the full variable domain is DSGVTQTPKHLITATGQRVTLRCSPRSGDLSVYWYQQSLDQGLQFLIQYYNGEERAKGNILERFSAQQFPDLHSELNLSSLELGDSALYFCASSVGLFSYEQYFGPGTRLTVT.

The chain uses TRBV12-3 or TRBV12-4 and TRBJ2-7; D may correspond to TRBD1 or TRBD2 (5 bases each). V shed 8 bases and J shed 0 bases, with 11 bases lying between them. CDR3 length: 13 amino acids. The CDR3 is CASLRGGSYEQYF. Written as DNA, the CDR3 is TGTGCCAGCCTGAGGGGTGGCTCCTACGAGCAGTACTTC.

V gene TRBV12-3 or TRBV12-4 combines with J gene TRBJ2-1; D is unresolved. The V end lost 2 bases, the J end lost 6 bases, and 14 bases lay between the germline ends. This CDR3 comprises 15 residues. CDR3 in amino acids: CASSLPLGLGNEQFF. The CDR3 bases are TGTGCCAGCAGTTTACCCCTAGGGTTGGGCAATGAGCAGTTCTTC.

J is TRBJ1-2 and V is TRBV4-3; TRBD1 is a possible D gene (5 bases). Germline V gene sequence: CDR1 LGHNA, CDR2 YSLEER. The CDR3 length is 15 residues. The V and J ends lost 6 bases and 2 bases respectively, with 16 bases between them. The CDR3 DNA follows: TGCGCCAGCAGTCAGGGAGGGCTAAGAAACTATGGCTACACCTTC. Translated, it gives CASSQGGLRNYGYTF.

This chain links TRBV12-3 or TRBV12-4 with TRBJ1-2; possibly TRBD1 for D (6 bases). The CDR3 has 13 residues. V gave up 7 bases and J gave up 4 bases, with 13 bases separating them. The CDR3 DNA reads TGTGCCAGCAAGCTGGACAGACCCTATGGCTACACCTTC. It specifies CASKLDRPYGYTF.

The chain links TRBV15 to TRBJ2-5; perhaps D is TRBD1 or TRBD2 (6 bases each). The CDR3 is made up of 14 amino acids. Trimming shortened V by 0 bases and J by 9 bases, and 14 bases separated the two germline ends. Germline CDR1 LNHNV, CDR2 YYDKDF (reference sequence). The CDR3 sequence: CATSREEPGEAQYF. DNA for the CDR3: TGTGCCACCAGCAGAGAGGAGCCAGGGGAGGCCCAGTACTTC.

This clonotype was counted a single time. The V gene is TRBV5-6, the J gene TRBJ2-1; the D gene is possibly TRBD2 (7 bases). V was clipped by 0 bases and J by 5 bases, with 12 bases between them. Germline V gives CDR1 SGHDT, CDR2 YYEEEE. The CDR3 is 15 amino acids. The CDR3 reads CASSLGGGLDNEQFF. The CDR3 nucleotides read TGTGCCAGCAGCTTGGGGGGGGGCCTCGACAATGAGCAGTTCTTC.

This clonotype was seen a handful of times. This chain uses TRBV6-2 or TRBV6-3 with TRBJ2-4, with a weak D call TRBD2 (6 bases). The CDR3 length is 13 residues. Trimming took 2 bases from V and 7 from J, leaving 9 bases between them. Germline CDR1 reads MNHEY; CDR2 reads SVGEGT. This CDR3 reads CASSYKGRNIQYF. The CDR3 nucleotides are TGTGCCAGCAGTTACAAGGGGAGGAACATTCAGTACTTC.

This chain uses TRBV7-9 with TRBJ2-1; either TRBD1 or TRBD2 may fit D (5 bases each). V shed 4 bases and J shed 1 base, with 17 bases lying between them. Germline loops: CDR1 SEHNR, CDR2 FQNEAQ (reference sequence). The CDR3 sequence is 17 residues long. The CDR3 DNA reads as TGTGCCAGCAGCTCGTCTCTGGGGGTACCTTCCTACAATGAGCAGTTCTTC. Translated, it gives CASSSSLGVPSYNEQFF.

This rearrangement joins TRBV20-1 to TRBJ2-5; 7 bases map to TRBD2. Germline CDR1 DFQATT, CDR2 SNEGSKA (reference sequence). V lost 1 base to trimming and J lost 5 bases; unmatched junction nucleotides: 13. The CDR3 runs 16 residues. The CDR3 DNA follows: TGCAGTGCTAGAGGAATCGCGGGGCGGGAGAGGGAGACCCAGTACTTC. The encoded protein is CSARGIAGRERETQYF.

This clonotype has just a few counts. The chain has TRBV10-3 and TRBJ2-7; TRBD2 agrees at 7 bases. The trim removed 4 bases at V and 0 bases at J, leaving 0 bases unmatched. Looked up from germline, CDR1 is ENHRY and CDR2 is SYGVKD. The CDR3 length is 13 residues. The CDR3 loop is CAISGTSSYEQYF. Written as DNA, the CDR3 is TGTGCCATCAGTGGGACTAGCTCCTACGAGCAGTACTTC.

In its sample, this clonotype was seen a few times. The gene calls are TRBV10-3 and TRBJ1-5, with a possible D match to TRBD1 (6 bases). This CDR3 has 13 residues. V was clipped by 8 bases and J by 3 bases, with 11 bases between them. Per the germline V gene, CDR1 is ENHRY and CDR2 is SYGVKD. CDR3 nucleotide sequence: TGTGCCATCTCCAGGGACAACAATCAGCCCCAGCATTTT. As protein: CAISRDNNQPQHF.